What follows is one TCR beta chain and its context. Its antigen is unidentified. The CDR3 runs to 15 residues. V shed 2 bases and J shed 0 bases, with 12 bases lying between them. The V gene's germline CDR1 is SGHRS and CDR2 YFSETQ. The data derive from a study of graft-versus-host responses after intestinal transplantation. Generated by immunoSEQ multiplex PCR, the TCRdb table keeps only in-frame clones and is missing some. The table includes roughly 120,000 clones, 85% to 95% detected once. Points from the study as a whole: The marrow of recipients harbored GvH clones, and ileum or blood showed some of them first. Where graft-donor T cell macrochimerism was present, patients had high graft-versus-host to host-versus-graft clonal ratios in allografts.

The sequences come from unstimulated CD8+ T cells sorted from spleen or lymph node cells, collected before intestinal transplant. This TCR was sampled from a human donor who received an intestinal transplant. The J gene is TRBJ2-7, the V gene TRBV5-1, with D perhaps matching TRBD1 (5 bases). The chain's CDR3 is CASSLGDSLSYEQYF. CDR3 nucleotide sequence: TGCGCCAGCAGCTTAGGCGACAGCCTCTCCTACGAGCAGTACTTC.